The next 9 T cell receptor beta chains were all read from a single sample in a study of identical twins. TCRdb recomputed calls from the 5' RACE reads with MiXCR, one row per CDR3 protein. The top ten hold 0.8% to 1% of the sample, which has around 510,000 distinct CDR3 sequences, about 13% seen once. These same data were also listed under a study on yellow fever vaccine responses in identical twins.

Sequencing was carried out using CD4+ T cells sorted from blood. The receptors come from a woman aged 18-35 years in good health.

The chain is built from TRBV6-2 or TRBV6-3 and TRBJ1-1; D is unclear. The CDR3 is 13 amino acids. The germline V gene has CDR1 MNHEY and CDR2 SVGEGT. Trimming pared 1 base from V and 4 bases from J, leaving 7 bases between. CDR3 nucleotide sequence: TGTGCCAGCAGTTACTATGAGGGCACTGAAGCTTTCTTT. Translation: CASSYYEGTEAFF.

In this sample, this clonotype turned up many times. As DNA, the CDR3 is TGCGCCAGCAGCTTTGCCCCAGGGGCGGAACCTGGAAACACCATATATTTT. Its translation is CASSFAPGAEPGNTIYF. The chain couples TRBV5-1 to TRBJ1-3, with TRBD1 as a possible D gene (6 bases). The CDR3 loop spans 17 amino acids. Germline-derived CDR1 and CDR2 are SGHRS and YFSETQ. The V gene lost 2 bases and the J gene lost 2 bases, with 17 bases spanning the gap.

The chain recombines TRBV9 with TRBJ2-1; TRBD2 might be the D (6 bases). Trimming took 3 bases from V and 3 from J, leaving 16 bases between them. This CDR3 is 16 amino acids long. Per germline, CDR1 SGDLS and CDR2 YYNGEE. The CDR3 spells CASSARARGVYNEQFF. For the CDR3, the DNA is TGTGCCAGCAGCGCCAGAGCGCGGGGCGTCTACAATGAGCAGTTCTTC. The full variable domain, in which reference TRBV9 and TRBJ2-1 provide the parts outside the CDR3, is DSGVTQTPKHLITATGQRVTLRCSPRSGDLSVYWYQQSLDQGLQFLIQYYNGEERAKGNILERFSAQQFPDLHSELNLSSLELGDSALYFCASSARARGVYNEQFFGPGTRLTVL.

J is TRBJ2-7 and V is TRBV12-3 or TRBV12-4; D is perhaps TRBD1 (5 bases). Trimming shortened V by 6 bases and J by 6 bases, and 15 bases separated the two germline ends. The CDR3 extends over 13 amino acids. The DNA for the CDR3 is TGTGCCAGCAGCCCGTTCGAAGGGGCCGAGCAGTACTTC. It specifies CASSPFEGAEQYF.

This clonotype was observed a handful of times. The genes are TRBV7-2 and TRBJ2-7; a weak D match, TRBD2 (6 bases). This CDR3 comprises 15 residues. Germline CDR1 SGHTA, CDR2 FQGNSA. V was shortened by 1 base and J by 2 bases, with 12 bases between the two germline ends. The CDR3 here is CASSLVRDSPYEQYF. The CDR3 DNA follows: TGTGCCAGCAGCTTAGTTAGGGACTCACCCTACGAGCAGTACTTC.

This clonotype was observed a handful of times. The chain recombines TRBV5-1 with TRBJ2-7; D tentatively reads TRBD1 or TRBD2 (5 bases each). CDR1 SGHRS and CDR2 YFSETQ come from the germline V gene. The CDR3 sequence is 16 residues long. Trimming shortened V by 4 bases and J by 3 bases, and 20 bases separated the two germline ends. CDR3 DNA: TGCGCCAGCAGCCTGACTTCGGGGCCAAGGGGCTACGAGCAGTACTTC. This codes for CASSLTSGPRGYEQYF.

This clonotype has just a few counts. J is TRBJ2-1 and V is TRBV10-3; TRBD2 matches at 14 bases. CDR1 is ENHRY, CDR2 SYGVKD, per germline. The CDR3 runs to 18 residues. After removal of 6 bases from V and 0 bases from J, the junction contained 7 bases not matched to a gene. The chain's CDR3 is CAIRPGTSGSSSYNEQFF. The DNA for the CDR3 is TGTGCCATCAGGCCCGGGACTAGCGGGAGCAGCTCCTACAATGAGCAGTTCTTC.

Ten or more counts support this clonotype. The V and J genes are TRBV3-1 and TRBJ2-5; TRBD2 agrees at 11 bases. The CDR3 covers 16 residues. Losses at the gene ends were 0 bases for V and 5 bases for J; bases not matched to a gene: 5. CDR1 is LGHDT and CDR2 is YNNKEL in the germline V gene (reference sequence). CDR3 nucleotides: TGTGCCAGCAGCCAAGATATAGCGGGGGGGCGGGAGACCCAGTACTTC. This translates into CASSQDIAGGRETQYF.

This clonotype has more than one count but fewer than ten. V gene TRBV7-9 combines with J gene TRBJ2-5; D may correspond to TRBD1 or TRBD2 (5 bases each). Trimming removed 1 base at V and 3 bases at J, with 15 bases between. Germline loops: CDR1 SEHNR, CDR2 FQNEAQ (reference sequence). CDR3 length equals 16 residues. The CDR3 DNA is TGTGCCAGCAGCTTAGTCGTCGGGACCAAGAAAGAGACCCAGTACTTC. It is translated as CASSLVVGTKKETQYF.